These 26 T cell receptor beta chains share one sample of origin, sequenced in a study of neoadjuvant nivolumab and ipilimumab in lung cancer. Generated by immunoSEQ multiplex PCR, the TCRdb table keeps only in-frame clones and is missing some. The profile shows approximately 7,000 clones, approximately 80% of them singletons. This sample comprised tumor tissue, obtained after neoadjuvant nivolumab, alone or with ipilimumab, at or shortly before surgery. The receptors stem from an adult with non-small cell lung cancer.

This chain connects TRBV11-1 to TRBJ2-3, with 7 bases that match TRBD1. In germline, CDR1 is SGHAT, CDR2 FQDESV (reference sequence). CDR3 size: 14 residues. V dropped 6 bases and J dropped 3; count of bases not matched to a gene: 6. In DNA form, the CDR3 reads TGTGCCAGCAGTCGGGACAGTTATACAGATACGCAGTATTTT. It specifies CASSRDSYTDTQYF.

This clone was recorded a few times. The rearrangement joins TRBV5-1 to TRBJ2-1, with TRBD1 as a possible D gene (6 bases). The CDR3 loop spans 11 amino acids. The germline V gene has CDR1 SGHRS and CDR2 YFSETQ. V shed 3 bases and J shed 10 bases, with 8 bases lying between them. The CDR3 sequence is CASSSGQEQFF. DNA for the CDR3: TGCGCCAGCAGCTCCGGACAGGAGCAGTTCTTC.

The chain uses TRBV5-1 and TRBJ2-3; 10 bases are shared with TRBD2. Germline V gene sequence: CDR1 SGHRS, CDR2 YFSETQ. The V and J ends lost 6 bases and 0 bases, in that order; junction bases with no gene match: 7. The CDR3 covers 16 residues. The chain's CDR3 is CASKRTSGTSTDTQYF. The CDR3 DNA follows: TGCGCCAGCAAGAGGACTAGCGGCACTAGCACAGATACGCAGTATTTT.

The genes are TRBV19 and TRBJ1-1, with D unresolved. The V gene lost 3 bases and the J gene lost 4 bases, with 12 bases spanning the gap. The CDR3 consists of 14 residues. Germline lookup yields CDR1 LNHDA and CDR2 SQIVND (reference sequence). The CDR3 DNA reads TGTGCCAGTAGTATGAGGGTAGAGAGCACTGAAGCTTTCTTT. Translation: CASSMRVESTEAFF.

In DNA, the CDR3 is TGTGCCAGCAGCTTAAGGCGGGGAGAGACCCAGTACTTC. As protein: CASSLRRGETQYF. V is TRBV11-2 and J is TRBJ2-5; maybe TRBD2 (6 bases). This CDR3 region has 13 residues. Germline V CDR1 and CDR2: SGHAT, FQNNGV. Trimming left V 2 bases short and J 4 bases short, with 8 bases between.

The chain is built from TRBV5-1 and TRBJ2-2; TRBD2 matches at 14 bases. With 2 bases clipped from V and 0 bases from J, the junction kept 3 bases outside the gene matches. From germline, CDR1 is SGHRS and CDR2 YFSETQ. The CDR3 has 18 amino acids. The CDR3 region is CASSFGLAGGPNTGELFF. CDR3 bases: TGCGCCAGCAGCTTCGGACTAGCGGGGGGACCGAACACCGGGGAGCTGTTTTTT.

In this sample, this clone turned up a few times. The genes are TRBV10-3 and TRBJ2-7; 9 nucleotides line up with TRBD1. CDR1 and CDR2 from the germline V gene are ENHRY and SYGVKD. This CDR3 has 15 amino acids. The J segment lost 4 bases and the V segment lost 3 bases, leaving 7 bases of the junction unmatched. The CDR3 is CAISDWTGARYEQYF. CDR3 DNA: TGTGCCATCAGTGACTGGACAGGGGCCAGGTACGAGCAGTACTTC.

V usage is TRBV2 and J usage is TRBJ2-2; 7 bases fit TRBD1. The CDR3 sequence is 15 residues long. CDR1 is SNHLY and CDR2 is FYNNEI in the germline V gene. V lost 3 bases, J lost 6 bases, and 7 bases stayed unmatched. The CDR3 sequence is CASSETTGWAGELFF. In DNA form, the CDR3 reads TGTGCCAGCAGTGAGACGACAGGGTGGGCCGGGGAGCTGTTTTTT.

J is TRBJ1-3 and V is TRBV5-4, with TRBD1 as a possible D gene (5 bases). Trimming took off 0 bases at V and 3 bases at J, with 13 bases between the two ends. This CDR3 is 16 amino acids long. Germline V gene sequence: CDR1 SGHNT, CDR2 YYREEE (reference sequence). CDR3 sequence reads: CASSLDGQDFGNTIYF. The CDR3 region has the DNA TGTGCCAGCAGCTTGGATGGACAAGACTTTGGAAACACCATATATTTT.

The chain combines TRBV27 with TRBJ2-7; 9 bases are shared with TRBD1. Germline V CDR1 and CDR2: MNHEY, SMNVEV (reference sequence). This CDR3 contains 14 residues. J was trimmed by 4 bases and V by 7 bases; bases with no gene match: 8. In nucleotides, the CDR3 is TGTGCCAGCACTAGGGACAGGGACGGGTACGAGCAGTACTTC. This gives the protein CASTRDRDGYEQYF.

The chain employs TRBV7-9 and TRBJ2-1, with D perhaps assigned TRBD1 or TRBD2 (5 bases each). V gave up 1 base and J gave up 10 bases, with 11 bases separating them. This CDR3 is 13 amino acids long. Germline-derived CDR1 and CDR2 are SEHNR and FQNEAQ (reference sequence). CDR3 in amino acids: CASSLGVRGEQFF. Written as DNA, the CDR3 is TGTGCCAGCAGCTTAGGTGTGAGGGGAGAGCAGTTCTTC.

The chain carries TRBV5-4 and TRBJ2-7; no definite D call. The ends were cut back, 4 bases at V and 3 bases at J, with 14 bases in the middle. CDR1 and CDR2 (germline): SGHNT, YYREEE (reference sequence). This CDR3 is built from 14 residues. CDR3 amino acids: CASSPDLTIYEQYF. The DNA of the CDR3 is TGTGCCAGCAGCCCAGATTTGACGATCTACGAGCAGTACTTC.

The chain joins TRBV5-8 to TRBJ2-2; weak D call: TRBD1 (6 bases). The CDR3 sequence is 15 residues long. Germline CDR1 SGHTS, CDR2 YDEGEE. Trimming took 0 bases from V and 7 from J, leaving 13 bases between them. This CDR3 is CASSLAGATIGELFF. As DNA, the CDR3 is TGTGCCAGCAGCTTGGCAGGGGCTACCATCGGGGAGCTGTTTTTT.

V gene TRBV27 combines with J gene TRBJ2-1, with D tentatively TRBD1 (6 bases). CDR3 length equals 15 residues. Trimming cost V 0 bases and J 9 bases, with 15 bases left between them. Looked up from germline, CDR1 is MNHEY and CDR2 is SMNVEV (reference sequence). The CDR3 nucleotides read TGTGCCAGCAGTTTATCGGTCAGGGGTGAAGGTGAGCAGTTCTTC. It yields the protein CASSLSVRGEGEQFF.

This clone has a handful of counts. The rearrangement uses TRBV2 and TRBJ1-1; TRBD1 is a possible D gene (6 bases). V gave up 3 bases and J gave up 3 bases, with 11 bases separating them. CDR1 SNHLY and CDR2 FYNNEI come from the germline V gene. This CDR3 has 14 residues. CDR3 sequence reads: CASSEGAWDTEAFF. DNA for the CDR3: TGTGCCAGCAGTGAGGGGGCTTGGGACACTGAAGCTTTCTTT.

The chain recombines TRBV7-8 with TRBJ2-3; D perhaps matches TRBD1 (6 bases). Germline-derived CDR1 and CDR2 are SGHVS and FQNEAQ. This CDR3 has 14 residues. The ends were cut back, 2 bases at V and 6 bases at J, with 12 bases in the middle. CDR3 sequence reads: CASSLNRDRDTQYF. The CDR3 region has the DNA TGTGCCAGCAGCTTAAACAGGGATCGGGATACGCAGTATTTT.

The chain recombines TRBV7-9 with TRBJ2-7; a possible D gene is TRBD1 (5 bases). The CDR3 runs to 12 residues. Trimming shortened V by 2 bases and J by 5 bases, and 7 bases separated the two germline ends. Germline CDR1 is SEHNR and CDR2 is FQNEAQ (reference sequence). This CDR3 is CASSLSGNEQYF. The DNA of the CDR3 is TGTGCCAGCAGCTTATCAGGGAACGAGCAGTACTTC.

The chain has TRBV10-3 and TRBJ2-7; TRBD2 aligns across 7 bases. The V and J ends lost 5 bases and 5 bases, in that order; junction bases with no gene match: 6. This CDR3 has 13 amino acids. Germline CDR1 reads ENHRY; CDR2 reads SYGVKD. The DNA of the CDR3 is TGTGCCATCAGTAGCGGGGCGTCCCACGAGCAGTACTTC. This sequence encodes CAISSGASHEQYF.

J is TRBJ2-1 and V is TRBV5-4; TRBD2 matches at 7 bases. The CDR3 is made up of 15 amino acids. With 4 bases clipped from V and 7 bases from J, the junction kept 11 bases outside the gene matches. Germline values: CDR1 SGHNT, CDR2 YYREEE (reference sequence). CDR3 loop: CASSDQRGSENEQFF. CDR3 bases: TGTGCCAGCAGCGACCAGCGGGGTTCGGAGAATGAGCAGTTCTTC. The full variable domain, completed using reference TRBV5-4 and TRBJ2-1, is ETGVTQSPTHLIKTRGQQVTLRCSSQSGHNTVSWYQQALGQGPQFIFQYYREEENGRGNFPPRFSGLQFPNYSSELNVNALELDDSALYLCASSDQRGSENEQFFGPGTRLTVL.

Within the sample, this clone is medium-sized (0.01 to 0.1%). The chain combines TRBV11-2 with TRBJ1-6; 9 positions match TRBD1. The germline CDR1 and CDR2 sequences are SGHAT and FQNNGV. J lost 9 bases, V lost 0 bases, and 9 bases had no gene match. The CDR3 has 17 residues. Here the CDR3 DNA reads TGTGCCAGCAGCTTAGAGGCGGGACAGGGATCTACTTCACCCCTCCACTTT. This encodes CASSLEAGQGSTSPLHF.

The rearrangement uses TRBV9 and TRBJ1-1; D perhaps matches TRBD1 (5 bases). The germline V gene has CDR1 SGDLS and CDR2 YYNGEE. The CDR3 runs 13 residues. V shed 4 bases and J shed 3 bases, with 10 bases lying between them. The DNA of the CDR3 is TGTGCCAGCAGCTCCAGGGTAGACACTGAAGCTTTCTTT. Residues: CASSSRVDTEAFF.

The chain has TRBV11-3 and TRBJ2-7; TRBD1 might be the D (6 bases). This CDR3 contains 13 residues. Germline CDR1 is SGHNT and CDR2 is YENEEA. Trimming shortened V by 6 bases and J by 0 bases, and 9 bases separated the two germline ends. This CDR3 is CASSIGGSYEQYF. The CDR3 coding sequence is TGTGCCAGCAGTATAGGGGGCTCCTACGAGCAGTACTTC.

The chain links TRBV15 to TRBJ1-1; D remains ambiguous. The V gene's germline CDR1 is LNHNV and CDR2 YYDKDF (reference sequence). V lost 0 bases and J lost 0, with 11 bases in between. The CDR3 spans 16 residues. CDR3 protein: CATSRDIGSMNTEAFF. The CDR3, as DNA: TGTGCCACCAGCAGAGATATCGGCAGCATGAACACTGAAGCTTTCTTT.

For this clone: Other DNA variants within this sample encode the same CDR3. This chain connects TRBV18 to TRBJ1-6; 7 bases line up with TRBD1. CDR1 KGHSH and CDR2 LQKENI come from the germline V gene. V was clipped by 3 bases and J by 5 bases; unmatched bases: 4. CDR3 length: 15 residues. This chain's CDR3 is CASSPRQGDNSPLHF. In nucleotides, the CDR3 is TGTGCCAGCTCACCGAGACAGGGTGATAATTCACCCCTCCACTTT. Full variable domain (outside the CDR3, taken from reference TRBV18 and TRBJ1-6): NAGVMQNPRHLVRRRGQEARLRCSPMKGHSHVYWYRQLPEEGLKFMVYLQKENIIDESGMPKERFSAEFPKEGPSILRIQQVVRGDSAAYFCASSPRQGDNSPLHFGNGTRLTVT.

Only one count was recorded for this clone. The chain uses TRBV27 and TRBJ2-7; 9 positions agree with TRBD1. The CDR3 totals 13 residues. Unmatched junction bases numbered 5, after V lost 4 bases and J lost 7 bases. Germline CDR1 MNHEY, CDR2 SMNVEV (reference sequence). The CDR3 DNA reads TGTGCCAGCAGTTCGGACAGGGGCCTGGAGCAGTACTTC. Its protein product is CASSSDRGLEQYF.

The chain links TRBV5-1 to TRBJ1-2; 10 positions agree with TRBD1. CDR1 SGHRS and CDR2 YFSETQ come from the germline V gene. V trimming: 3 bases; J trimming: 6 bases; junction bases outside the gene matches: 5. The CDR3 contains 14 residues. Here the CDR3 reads CASSSTGTGDGYTF. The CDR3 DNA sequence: TGCGCCAGCAGCTCCACCGGGACAGGGGATGGCTACACCTTC.